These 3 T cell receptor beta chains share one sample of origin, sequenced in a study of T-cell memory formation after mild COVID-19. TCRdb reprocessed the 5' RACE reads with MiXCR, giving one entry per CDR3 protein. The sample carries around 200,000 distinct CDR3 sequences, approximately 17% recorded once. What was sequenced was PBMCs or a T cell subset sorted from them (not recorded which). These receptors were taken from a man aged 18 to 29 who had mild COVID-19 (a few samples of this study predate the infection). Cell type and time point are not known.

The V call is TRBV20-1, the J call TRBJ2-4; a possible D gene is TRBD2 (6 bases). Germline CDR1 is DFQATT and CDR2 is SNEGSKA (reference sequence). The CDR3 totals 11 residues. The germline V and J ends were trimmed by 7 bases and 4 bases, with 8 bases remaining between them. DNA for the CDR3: TGCAGTGGGGCGGGGAAAAACATTCAGTACTTC. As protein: CSGAGKNIQYF.

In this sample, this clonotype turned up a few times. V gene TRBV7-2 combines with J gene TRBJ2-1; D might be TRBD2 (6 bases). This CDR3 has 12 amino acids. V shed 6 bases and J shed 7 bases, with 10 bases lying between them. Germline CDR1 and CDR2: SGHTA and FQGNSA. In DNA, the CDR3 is TGTGCCAGCAGATCGGGAGAGAATGAGCAGTTCTTC. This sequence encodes CASRSGENEQFF.

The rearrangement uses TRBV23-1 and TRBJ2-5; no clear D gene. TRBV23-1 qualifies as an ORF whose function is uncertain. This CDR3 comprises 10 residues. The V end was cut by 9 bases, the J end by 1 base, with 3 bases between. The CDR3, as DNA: TGCGCCAGGGTCCAAGAGACCCAGTACTTC. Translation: CARVQETQYF.